Below, 12 T cell receptor beta chains from the same sample are listed, as sequenced in a study of cytomegalovirus exposure and HLA in healthy donors (dated by TCRdb to 2016 to 2017). Library preparation was by the immunoSEQ multiplex PCR assay. The multiplex PCR relied on a mix of 60 forward primers for TCR Vbeta segments and 13 reverse primers for TCR Jbeta segments. Not all clones reach the TCRdb copy of this immuneACCESS table, which keeps in-frame sequences only. Checked studies attribute under half of the gap to unresolved V genes and leave the rest unexplained. This sample is represented by around 120,000 clones; around four fifths of them were singletons. The top ten hold about 30% of the sample. Sequencing used PBMCs. These receptors all stem from a man aged 60-69 years in good health and CMV-seropositive.

V gene TRBV5-8 combines with J gene TRBJ1-4; 8 nucleotides align to TRBD1. Unmatched junction bases numbered 8, after V lost 2 bases and J lost 8 bases. This CDR3 comprises 15 residues. CDR1 is SGHTS, CDR2 YDEGEE, per germline. CDR3 nucleotide sequence: TGTGCCAGCAGCTTTGGACAGGGAGAAATGGAAAAACTGTTTTTT. Translating it yields CASSFGQGEMEKLFF.

The chain has TRBV6-4 and TRBJ2-7; D perhaps matches TRBD1 (5 bases). The germline V gene has CDR1 MRHNA and CDR2 SNTAGT. Trimming pared 1 base from V and 2 bases from J, leaving 12 bases between. The length of the CDR3 is 15 residues. As DNA, the CDR3 is TGTGCCAGCAGTGACTATGCAGGGATCCCCTACGAGCAGTACTTC. Translating gives CASSDYAGIPYEQYF.

This clone is classed as large. This chain connects TRBV9 to TRBJ2-7, with 8 bases identical to TRBD1. Germline trimming cut 4 bases from V and 1 base from J; bases unmatched to any gene: 7. The V gene's germline CDR1 is SGDLS and CDR2 YYNGEE. There are 15 residues in the CDR3. The CDR3 sequence is CASSLGQGKSYEQYF. The DNA of the CDR3 is TGTGCCAGCAGCCTTGGACAGGGCAAATCCTACGAGCAGTACTTC.

This chain joins TRBV28 and TRBJ1-5; D unclear. V was pared by 6 bases and J by 0 bases, with 9 bases between. The CDR3 sequence is 14 residues long. The germline V gene has CDR1 MDHEN and CDR2 SYDVKM. CDR3 nucleotides: TGTGCCAGCAGAACACATTATAGCAATCAGCCCCAGCATTTT. Encoded protein: CASRTHYSNQPQHF.

In regard to this clone: At the DNA level, this CDR3 is encoded by other sequences in the same sample as well. The J gene is TRBJ1-1, the V gene TRBV7-9, with D unclear. V was trimmed by 4 bases and J by 1 base, leaving 7 bases between them. The CDR3 contains 13 residues. CDR1 and CDR2 (germline): SEHNR, FQNEAQ (reference sequence). For the CDR3, the DNA is TGTGCCAGCAGCTCCCGGGGGAACACTGAAGCTTTCTTT. It translates to CASSSRGNTEAFF.

This clone was seen only a few times. The V call is TRBV5-1, the J call TRBJ2-3; D is perhaps TRBD1 (5 bases). Trimming removed 6 bases from V and 2 bases from J, with 16 bases in between. Looked up from germline, CDR1 is SGHRS and CDR2 is YFSETQ. The CDR3 is 15 residues long. The CDR3 spells CASKDTRALTDTQYF. The DNA of the CDR3 is TGCGCCAGCAAGGACACCCGAGCCCTCACAGATACGCAGTATTTT.

The rearrangement links TRBV11-2 to TRBJ2-5; 9 positions agree with TRBD2. V was pared by 5 bases and J by 3 bases, with 4 bases of the junction left unmatched. This CDR3 has 14 amino acids. Germline CDR1 SGHAT, CDR2 FQNNGV. The CDR3 nucleotides are TGTGCCAGCAGCCCACTAGCGGGCGAAGAGACCCAGTACTTC. This gives the protein CASSPLAGEETQYF.

The rearrangement uses TRBV28 and TRBJ1-5, with TRBD1 identical over 11 bases. This CDR3 has 16 amino acids. Trimming at V came to 3 bases and at J to 5 bases, leaving 6 bases not matched to a gene. CDR1 and CDR2 from the germline V gene are MDHEN and SYDVKM. CDR3 in DNA: TGTGCCAGCAGTTTGATTGGACAGGGGGCGCATCAGCCCCAGCATTTT. It translates to CASSLIGQGAHQPQHF.

This clone was observed a few times. V usage is TRBV19 and J usage is TRBJ2-7; 9 bases are a match to TRBD2. The CDR3 sequence is 17 residues long. Germline assignment: CDR1 LNHDA and CDR2 SQIVND (reference sequence). J gave up 0 bases and V 2 bases, and 8 bases lay outside the gene matches. For the CDR3, the DNA is TGTGCCAGTAGTATACGAGGAGCGGGAGGAAACTCCTACGAGCAGTACTTC. Amino acid sequence: CASSIRGAGGNSYEQYF.

The chain links TRBV2 to TRBJ2-5; perhaps TRBD2 as D (5 bases). The CDR3 loop spans 13 amino acids. The germline gives CDR1 SNHLY, CDR2 FYNNEI. Trimming shortened V by 6 bases and J by 5 bases, and 13 bases separated the two germline ends. The DNA of the CDR3 is TGTGCCAGCAGGGGAGAGGTAGGGGAGACCCAGTACTTC. Residues: CASRGEVGETQYF.

The CDR3 here is CASSSAYEQYF. DNA of the CDR3: TGTGCCAGCAGCTCGGCCTACGAGCAGTACTTC. This sequence joins TRBV7-2 and TRBJ2-7; D gene unclear. Deletions cut 4 bases from V and 2 bases from J, with 3 bases between. CDR1 and CDR2 from the germline V gene are SGHTA and FQGNSA. The CDR3 runs to 11 residues.

This chain joins TRBV29-1 and TRBJ2-5; TRBD1 aligns across 8 bases. Germline V lookup: CDR1 SQVTM, CDR2 ANQGSEA. The CDR3 is made up of 15 amino acids. J lost 2 bases, V lost 4 bases, and 9 bases had no gene match. The CDR3 loop is CSVAGPTGAQETQYF. DNA for the CDR3: TGCAGCGTTGCGGGGCCGACAGGGGCTCAAGAGACCCAGTACTTC.